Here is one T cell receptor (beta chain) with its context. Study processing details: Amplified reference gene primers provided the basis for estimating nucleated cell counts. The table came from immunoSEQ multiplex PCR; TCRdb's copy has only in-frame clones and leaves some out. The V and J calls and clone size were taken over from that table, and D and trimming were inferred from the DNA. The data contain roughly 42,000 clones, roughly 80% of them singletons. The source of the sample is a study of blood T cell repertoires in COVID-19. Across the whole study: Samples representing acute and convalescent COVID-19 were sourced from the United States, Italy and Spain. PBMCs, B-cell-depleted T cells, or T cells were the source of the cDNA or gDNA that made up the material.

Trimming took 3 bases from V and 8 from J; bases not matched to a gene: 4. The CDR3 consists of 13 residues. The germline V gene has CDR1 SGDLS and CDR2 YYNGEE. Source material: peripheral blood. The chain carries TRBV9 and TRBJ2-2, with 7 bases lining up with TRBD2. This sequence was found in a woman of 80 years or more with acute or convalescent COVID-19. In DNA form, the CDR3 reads TGTGCCAGCAGCGAGACTAGCAAGGGGGAGCTGTTTTTT. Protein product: CASSETSKGELFF.